This T cell receptor (beta chain) was profiled in a study of blood T cell repertoires in COVID-19. CDR1 is LNHDA and CDR2 is SQIVND in the germline V gene (reference sequence). V lost 7 bases, J lost 7 bases, and 11 bases lay in between. The CDR3 contains 12 residues. Notes on this clone: At the DNA level, this CDR3 is encoded by other sequences in the same sample as well.

The table came from immunoSEQ multiplex PCR; TCRdb's copy has only in-frame clones and leaves some out. The table includes some 90,000 clones, approximately 89% detected once. This sequence originates from an elderly woman with active COVID-19. Sequenced input: peripheral blood. The V and J genes are TRBV19 and TRBJ1-5; D may be TRBD1 (5 bases). The DNA for the CDR3 is TGTGCCAGTACCCTCGGGGGACAGCCCCAGCATTTT. Translated: CASTLGGQPQHF.